This T cell receptor (beta chain) emerged from a study of yellow fever vaccine responses in identical twins (dated by TCRdb to 2016 to 2019). Turning to the overall study: In identical twins, the study followed T cell clones that responded to the vaccine with precision.

Counted from cysteine to phenylalanine, this CDR3 has 11 amino acids. The entry retains the CDR3 DNA only, 33 bases that are in frame from base 1. Relative to germline, V is 2 bases shorter and J is 6 bases shorter, with 5 bases between their ends. The CDR1 and CDR2 encoded by the germline V gene are SQVTM and ANQGSEA. Findings and caveats that apply to the study as a whole: The authors reported that the T cell response to vaccination in identical twins appeared partly convergent and partly personalized.

Notes on this clonotype: Its cognate antigen has yet to be identified. The sample holds no much larger clone one base away, and base qualities are not on file.

The method behind the library was RT-PCR. Sequenced using an Illumina HiSeq 2500. TCRdb trimmed the raw reads at Q25, called clones with MiXCR and kept productive beta chains. CDR3 protein sequences are deduplicated, and each keeps its most common genes and DNA. This sample holds under 30,000 distinct CDR3 sequences; more than 60% were observed only once. The ten top clones hold about 4.8% of the sample. Sample: T cells from blood (PBMCs), unsorted or a sorted subset (not recorded which), taken before or after yellow fever vaccination (not recorded which). This clonotype was sampled from a woman between 18 and 29 years old who received the yellow fever vaccine. Donor details come from another sample of the same person, matched by shared clones. The sequence joins TRBV29-1 to TRBJ2-1; the D segment cannot be called with confidence. The CDR3 protein: CSVETVNEQFF. Read as DNA, the sequence is TGCAGCGTTGAAACAGTCAATGAGCAGTTCTTC.